The 14 T cell receptor beta chains reported below all come from one sample, sequenced in a study of T cells after yellow fever vaccination. Each CDR3 protein gets one entry after TCRdb re-called the 5' RACE reads with MiXCR. Of about 350,000 distinct CDR3 sequences in the sample, about 7.8% were seen once. The sequencing here drew on PBMCs, taken roughly 46 days after the first yellow fever vaccination. These receptors originate from a man in his late teens or twenties who received the YFV17D yellow fever vaccine.

V usage is TRBV9 and J usage is TRBJ1-1; unclear D gene. Germline loops: CDR1 SGDLS, CDR2 YYNGEE. Trimming stripped 0 bases from V and 3 bases from J, with 6 bases between. This CDR3 is 13 amino acids long. This chain's CDR3 is CASSVETHTEAFF. CDR3 in DNA: TGTGCCAGCAGCGTAGAGACCCACACTGAAGCTTTCTTT.

The chain recombines TRBV4-1 with TRBJ1-6; no definite D call. CDR3 size: 16 residues. Germline CDR1 reads MGHRA; CDR2 reads YSYEKL. The ends were cut back, 3 bases at V and 0 bases at J, with 9 bases in the middle. The CDR3 DNA follows: TGCGCCAGCAGCCAGGAGAGGAGCTCCTATAATTCACCCCTCCACTTT. This translates into CASSQERSSYNSPLHF.

This chain links TRBV11-1 with TRBJ2-1, with 9 positions matching TRBD1. J gave up 1 base and V 1 base, and 8 bases lay outside the gene matches. The length of the CDR3 is 18 residues. The germline V gene has CDR1 SGHAT and CDR2 FQDESV (reference sequence). The CDR3 nucleotides are TGTGCCAGCAGCTTAGAGAGGACAGGGGACTTATCCTACAATGAGCAGTTCTTC. Protein product: CASSLERTGDLSYNEQFF. Variable domain in full (rest from reference TRBV11-1 and TRBJ2-1): EAEVAQSPRYKITEKSQAVAFWCDPISGHATLYWYRQILGQGPELLVQFQDESVVDDSQLPKDRFSAERLKGVDSTLKIQPAELGDSAMYLCASSLERTGDLSYNEQFFGPGTRLTVL.

This clonotype was seen more than once but under ten times. CDR3 bases: TGCAGCGTTGATCCGGGACAGGTAATTCATAAGGGTGAGCAGTTCTTC. Amino acid sequence: CSVDPGQVIHKGEQFF. The J gene is TRBJ2-1, the V gene TRBV29-1; TRBD1 matches 8 bases. CDR3 size: 16 residues. CDR1 and CDR2 from the germline V gene are SQVTM and ANQGSEA. The V segment lost 3 bases and the J segment 9 bases; nucleotides outside the gene matches: 16.

The chain couples TRBV30 to TRBJ1-3, with 8 bases matching TRBD1. The CDR3 totals 14 residues. Germline V gene lookup returns CDR1 GTSNPN and CDR2 SVGIG (reference sequence). The J segment lost 4 bases and the V segment lost 5 bases, leaving 7 bases of the junction unmatched. CDR3 nucleotide sequence: TGTGCCTGGCAACAGGGGGTCGCGGGAAACACCATATATTTT. It codes for CAWQQGVAGNTIYF.

A few counts support this clonotype. The J gene is TRBJ1-2, the V gene TRBV18; D gene ambiguous. CDR1 and CDR2 from the germline V gene are KGHSH and LQKENI. The CDR3 is 15 residues long. Trimming took 2 bases from V and 2 from J, leaving 12 bases between them. In DNA, the CDR3 is TGTGCCAGCTCACCAAACTGGGTTGAAAACTATGGCTACACCTTC. It yields the protein CASSPNWVENYGYTF. Complete variable domain (other parts from reference TRBV18 and TRBJ1-2): NAGVMQNPRHLVRRRGQEARLRCSPMKGHSHVYWYRQLPEEGLKFMVYLQKENIIDESGMPKERFSAEFPKEGPSILRIQQVVRGDSAAYFCASSPNWVENYGYTFGSGTRLTVV.

The V call is TRBV20-1, the J call TRBJ1-5, with 12 bases aligning to TRBD1. The CDR3 extends over 16 amino acids. The V gene's germline CDR1 is DFQATT and CDR2 SNEGSKA (reference sequence). V lost 6 bases, J lost 2 bases, and 8 bases stayed unmatched. CDR3 amino acids: CSAEGQGASGNQPQHF. The CDR3 DNA is TGCAGTGCCGAGGGACAGGGGGCAAGTGGCAATCAGCCCCAGCATTTT.

The J gene is TRBJ2-7, the V gene TRBV7-9, with TRBD1 matching 8 bases. The CDR3 is made up of 15 amino acids. Germline V gene sequence: CDR1 SEHNR, CDR2 FQNEAQ (reference sequence). V lost 6 bases, J lost 2 bases, and 9 bases stayed unmatched. This CDR3 reads CASSRTRDRTYEQYF. CDR3 in DNA: TGTGCCAGCAGTCGAACCAGGGACAGGACCTACGAGCAGTACTTC.

This clonotype was picked up a small number of times. The chain recombines TRBV7-2 with TRBJ1-3, with TRBD1 as a possible D gene (5 bases). Trimming took 3 bases from V and 4 from J, leaving 13 bases between them. Germline V gene data show CDR1 as SGHTA and CDR2 as FQGNSA. The CDR3 consists of 15 residues. CDR3 sequence reads: CASSFLQAWGNTIYF. The CDR3 DNA is TGTGCCAGCAGCTTTTTACAGGCCTGGGGAAACACCATATATTTT.

CDR3 in amino acids: CASSYSDGNNQPQHF. The DNA for the CDR3 is TGTGCCAGCAGTTACTCTGACGGCAACAATCAGCCCCAGCATTTT. The chain couples TRBV6-5 to TRBJ1-5; D remains unclear. CDR1 MNHEY and CDR2 SVGAGI come from the germline V gene. The CDR3 is 15 residues long. V lost 0 bases and J 3 bases, leaving 9 bases between the germline ends.

The rearrangement joins TRBV12-3 or TRBV12-4 to TRBJ1-5; D is unresolved. The CDR3 consists of 13 residues. V was shortened by 1 base and J by 4 bases, with 5 bases between the two germline ends. The CDR3 DNA reads TGTGCCAGCAGTTTAGAGTATAATCAGCCCCAGCATTTT. Its protein is CASSLEYNQPQHF.

The chain is built from TRBV14 and TRBJ1-3; D gene ambiguous. Germline values: CDR1 SGHDN, CDR2 FVKESK. V lost 3 bases and J lost 0, with 9 bases in between. The CDR3 has 15 amino acids. The CDR3 loop reads CASSHRVLSGNTIYF. In DNA form, the CDR3 reads TGTGCCAGCAGCCATCGGGTCCTCTCTGGAAACACCATATATTTT.

This clonotype occurred a few times. The V gene is TRBV20-1, the J gene TRBJ2-5, with D tentatively TRBD1 (9 bases). The V end was cut by 2 bases, the J end by 2 bases, with 18 bases between. The CDR3 spans 16 residues. Looked up from germline, CDR1 is DFQATT and CDR2 is SNEGSKA (reference sequence). CDR3 amino acids: CSARSGGTGIQETQYF. DNA for the CDR3: TGCAGTGCTAGATCGGGGGGGACAGGGATACAAGAGACCCAGTACTTC.

The chain couples TRBV28 to TRBJ1-1; D gene unclear. The CDR3 runs to 14 residues. Germline-derived CDR1 and CDR2 are MDHEN and SYDVKM. V lost 3 bases to trimming and J lost 0 bases, with 8 bases between them. CDR3 sequence: CASSFGVLNTEAFF. The CDR3 nucleotides read TGTGCCAGCAGTTTCGGGGTTTTGAACACTGAAGCTTTCTTT.